This T cell receptor beta chain was identified during a study of T cells and Merkel cell carcinoma outcomes. This clone has only one observation. Germline V CDR1 and CDR2: SGDLS, YYNGEE. Trimming left V 4 bases short and J 0 bases short, with 14 bases between. There are 16 residues in the CDR3. Produced via immunoSEQ multiplex PCR; TCRdb's table is partial and in-frame only. The sample consists of under 20,000 clones, around 86% of them appearing once. Sequenced sample: tumor tissue from Merkel cell carcinoma. This chain uses TRBV9 with TRBJ1-3; D is unclear. The TCR was taken from a human donor with Merkel cell carcinoma. The CDR3 spells CASSPAWVISGNTIYF. CDR3 DNA: TGTGCCAGCAGCCCCGCTTGGGTAATCTCTGGAAACACCATATATTTT.